What follows are 3 T cell receptor beta chains derived from one specimen sequenced in a study of beta chain features in type 1 diabetes. Sequencing targeted expressed TCRB transcripts, as all isolated RNA had been reverse transcribed. Produced via immunoSEQ multiplex PCR; TCRdb's table is partial and in-frame only. The sample has hundreds of thousands of clones; around 15% are singletons. Material: naive CD4+ T cells from blood. The receptors originated from a man between 18 and 35 years old in good health.

The CDR3 sequence: CASNQQGSSYEQYF. The CDR3 coding sequence is TGCGCCAGCAACCAGCAGGGAAGCTCCTACGAGCAGTACTTC. This rearrangement joins TRBV5-1 to TRBJ2-7; D might be TRBD1 (5 bases). Germline V gene data show CDR1 as SGHRS and CDR2 as YFSETQ. V was shortened by 6 bases and J by 0 bases, with 13 bases between the two germline ends. CDR3 length: 14 amino acids.

There are a few counts of this clone. This chain joins TRBV4-1 and TRBJ2-5; a possible D gene is TRBD2 (6 bases). V shed 4 bases and J shed 3 bases, with 9 bases lying between them. CDR3 length equals 13 residues. Germline V lookup: CDR1 MGHRA, CDR2 YSYEKL. DNA for the CDR3: TGCGCCAGCAGCCCATTAGCGGAAGAGACCCAGTACTTC. It codes for CASSPLAEETQYF.

V usage is TRBV5-1 and J usage is TRBJ2-7, with 13 bases aligning to TRBD2. The CDR3 covers 19 residues. Germline-derived CDR1 and CDR2 are SGHRS and YFSETQ. V gave up 1 base and J gave up 0 bases; unmatched junction bases: 10. The CDR3 DNA reads TGCGCCAGCAGCTTGATGACTAGCGGGAGGAACCCGTACTCCTACGAGCAGTACTTC. Translation: CASSLMTSGRNPYSYEQYF.